These T cell receptor beta chains were read from a single sample in a study of PD-1 blockade in classical Hodgkin lymphoma. Here immunoSEQ multiplex PCR was the method, and the copy in TCRdb shows in-frame clones only, minus some. The sample has about 90,000 clones, 90% seen once. Material: peripheral blood mononuclear cells (PBMCs), obtained before the fourth cycle of nivolumab. All receptors derive from a human donor with classical Hodgkin lymphoma. The CDR3 runs from the conserved cysteine through the conserved F or W. A D gene is named only where the DNA matches it firmly. Rows may omit the clone size; those that give it use once, few, many or a size class.

V gene,D gene,clone size,J gene,CDR3 protein,CDR3 DNA
TRBV2,-,-,TRBJ2-2,CASRGIQQVVWMELFF,TGTGCCAGCAGGGGGATACAACAGGTTGTTTGGATGGAGCTGTTTTTT
TRBV9,-,once,TRBJ1-5,CASSVGGYSNQPQHF,TGTGCCAGCAGCGTAGGGGGATATAGCAATCAGCCCCAGCATTTT
TRBV5-4,-,-,TRBJ1-1,CASSQAPAVEAFF,TGTGCCAGCAGCCAGGCTCCCGCGGTTGAAGCTTTCTTT
TRBV6-5,-,few,TRBJ1-1,CASSPDTNTEAFF,TGTGCCAGCAGCCCCGACACGAACACTGAAGCTTTCTTT
TRBV6-5,-,-,TRBJ2-2,CASSYSGLPPALFF,TGTGCCAGCAGTTACTCGGGACTGCCTCCCGCGCTGTTTTTT
TRBV6-5,-,-,TRBJ1-6,CASSYSGNSPLHF,TGTGCCAGCAGTTACTCGGGTAATTCACCCCTCCACTTT
TRBV5-1,-,-,TRBJ2-4,CASTQKTGLAKNIQYF,TGCGCCAGCACCCAAAAGACAGGATTAGCCAAAAACATTCAGTACTTC
TRBV19,-,-,TRBJ1-6,CASNFRSGSSYNSPLHF,TGTGCCAGTAACTTTCGGTCTGGGAGCTCCTATAATTCACCCCTCCACTTT
TRBV18,TRBD2,-,TRBJ2-1,CASSSGGASEQFF,TGTGCCAGCTCATCCGGGGGGGCCAGTGAGCAGTTCTTC
TRBV11-2,TRBD2,-,TRBJ2-3,CASRTSGGHSTDTQYF,TGTGCCAGCCGGACTAGCGGGGGGCATAGCACAGATACGCAGTATTTT
TRBV4-2,-,-,TRBJ1-3,CASKGRNTIYF,TGTGCCAGCAAGGGCCGAAACACCATATATTTT
TRBV7-8,-,few,TRBJ1-5,CASSLVQGRGAQHF,TGTGCCAGCAGCTTAGTGCAGGGGAGGGGGGCCCAGCATTTT
TRBV5-4,TRBD2,-,TRBJ2-7,CASSLVAGGYEQYF,TGTGCCAGCAGCTTGGTGGCGGGAGGCTACGAGCAGTACTTC
TRBV5-1,-,-,TRBJ1-1,CASSLGAGDTEAFF,TGCGCCAGCAGCCTAGGGGCCGGGGACACTGAAGCTTTCTTT
TRBV10-3,-,-,TRBJ2-1,CAISGAGNEQFF,TGTGCCATCAGTGGGGCCGGCAATGAGCAGTTCTTC
TRBV12-5,-,-,TRBJ2-5,CASGLVRMFRGETQYF,TGTGCTAGTGGTTTGGTACGAATGTTCAGGGGAGAGACCCAGTACTTC
TRBV6-1,-,-,TRBJ2-7,CASSALSYEQYF,TGTGCCAGCAGTGCCCTTTCCTACGAGCAGTACTTC